A selection of T cell receptor beta chains follows, all from one sample in a study of blood T cells in healthy people across ages. TCRdb processed the 5' RACE reads anew with MiXCR; each CDR3 protein has one entry. The sample records 1.4 million or so distinct CDR3 sequences, 42% being singletons. The specimen sequenced was blood. These receptors originate from a woman between 18 and 30 years old in good health. Both conserved end residues are part of each CDR3. The D gene is left open where the match is weak. A row's size may be missing; if present it is once, few, many or a size class.

TRBJ1-2 . TRBD1 TRBV18 TGTGCCAGCTCATCCGGACAGGGCTGGGGCTACACCTTC CASSSGQGWGYTF
TRBJ2-7 once . TRBV29-1 TGCAGCGCCCGGGACTTGTCCTACAATGAGCAGTACTTC CSARDLSYNEQYF
TRBJ2-7 . . TRBV7-2 TGTGCCAGCAGCTTCGGGGGGCGGCCGATCAATGAGCAGTACTTC CASSFGGRPINEQYF
TRBJ2-3 few . TRBV5-1 TGCGCCAGCAGCGACGAGGGGTTGGTTTACACAGATACGCAGTATTTT CASSDEGLVYTDTQYF
TRBJ2-1 once . TRBV7-9 TGTGCCAGCAGCTTATACGTGTCCGTCCCTGAGCAGTTCTTC CASSLYVSVPEQFF
TRBJ1-2 . . TRBV12-3/TRBV12-4 TGTGCCAGCAGTTTAGCGCCACAGGGTGATAATGGCTACACCTTC CASSLAPQGDNGYTF
TRBJ2-1 . . TRBV4-3 TGCGCCAGCAGCCAGTCCTTGGACTTCACCTCCTACGAGCAGTTCTTC CASSQSLDFTSYEQFF
TRBJ1-1 . . TRBV5-6 TGTGCCTGCAGCATACGACACCGCACTGAAGCTTTCTTT CACSIRHRTEAFF
TRBJ1-6 . . TRBV27 TGTGCCAGCAGTTTGGAGGACAGTAATTCACCCCTCCACTTT CASSLEDSNSPLHF
TRBJ2-4 . . TRBV4-3 TGCGCCAGCAGCCAAGTGAGGGGAGCCAAAAACATTCAGTACTTC CASSQVRGAKNIQYF
TRBJ2-4 . . TRBV5-1 TGCGCCAGCAGCTTGGCCACTACCATCGCCAAAAACATTCAGTACTTC CASSLATTIAKNIQYF
TRBJ2-1 few . TRBV18 TGTGCCAGCTCACCAACCCAGGGCGGTGAGCAGTTCTTC CASSPTQGGEQFF
TRBJ2-3 few TRBD1 TRBV2 TGTGCCAGCAGTGAGACAGGGTCAGATACGCAGTATTTT CASSETGSDTQYF
TRBJ2-7 . TRBD2 TRBV7-4 TGTGCCAGCACCCCACTAGCGGCCGTTTACGAGCAGCACTTC CASTPLAAVYEQHF
TRBJ2-1 many TRBD2 TRBV6-5 TGTGCCAGCAGTTACTCGTATGCTAGCGGGCCGGTTAACAATGAGCAGTTCTTC CASSYSYASGPVNNEQFF
TRBJ2-3 once . TRBV12-3/TRBV12-4 TGTGCCGTCACCGCCCTTAACACAGATACGCAGTATTTT CAVTALNTDTQYF
TRBJ1-2 . . TRBV6-5 TGTGCCAGCTCCAATGGGAATTCCTATGGCTACACCTTC CASSNGNSYGYTF
TRBJ1-2 . . TRBV20-1 TGCAGTGCTAGAGATCGTTGGGTATTCTATGACTACACCTTC CSARDRWVFYDYTF
TRBJ2-1 . TRBD2 TRBV4-2 TGTGCCAGCAATCCCAGGTTGGAGTTTGGGACTAGTCAATTTAATGAGCAGTTCTTC CASNPRLEFGTSQFNEQFF
TRBJ2-5 . . TRBV5-1 TGCGCCAGCAGCTTGTGGGGCAGTGAAGAGACCCAGTACTTC CASSLWGSEETQYF
TRBJ2-5 . TRBD1 TRBV5-1 TGCGCCAGCAGCTTGTCGACAGGACAGGGAGAGACCCAGTACTTC CASSLSTGQGETQYF
TRBJ2-1 . . TRBV6-2/TRBV6-3 TGTGCCAGCAGTGACTCGGAGAGAAGTGAGCAGTTCTTC CASSDSERSEQFF
TRBJ2-7 few . TRBV9 TGTGCCAGCAGCGGTTACGGTGGCGAGCAGTACTTC CASSGYGGEQYF
TRBJ2-3 . . TRBV4-3 TGCGCCAGCAGCCAATTTGTCACCCAGGGCACGCAGTATTTT CASSQFVTQGTQYF
TRBJ1-5 . . TRBV4-3 TGCGCCAGCAGCCAAGATGTGGGACACATCAATCAGCCCCAGCATTTT CASSQDVGHINQPQHF
TRBJ2-4 few . TRBV20-1 TGCAGTGCTAGAGTTGAGGGGATCGGAAACATTCAGTACTTC CSARVEGIGNIQYF
TRBJ1-4 . . TRBV11-2 TGTGCCAGCAACGGGGGGGATGAAAAACTGTTTTTT CASNGGDEKLFF
TRBJ1-6 few . TRBV7-9 TGTGCCAGCAGGCCGGACGGGAGCTCCTATAATTCACCCCTCCACTTT CASRPDGSSYNSPLHF
TRBJ1-3 . . TRBV5-1 TGCGCCAGCAGCTTGGCCGGCACCTACTCTGGAAACACCATATATTTT CASSLAGTYSGNTIYF
TRBJ1-2 . . TRBV20-1 TGCAGTGCTAGAGTTAGAGGGGCGATTAACTATGGCTACACCTTC CSARVRGAINYGYTF
TRBJ2-7 few . TRBV4-2 TGTGCCAGCAGCCAAGACTGGGAAACGGAGCTTTACGAGCAGTACTTC CASSQDWETELYEQYF
TRBJ2-1 . TRBD2 TRBV7-2 TGTGCCAGCAGCCGGTTCCTAGCGGGAGGAAGCAATGAGCAGTTCTTC CASSRFLAGGSNEQFF
TRBJ1-1 . . TRBV7-6 TGTGCCAGCAGCTTCCTGGTGGGGGGCGCGGGGAACACTGAAGCTTTCTTT CASSFLVGGAGNTEAFF
TRBJ2-5 . . TRBV9 TGTGCCAGCAGCGATACAGGGACCCAGTACTTC CASSDTGTQYF
TRBJ2-1 . . TRBV7-9 TGTGCCAGCAGAACTGGGACATCCTACAATGAGCAGTTCTTC CASRTGTSYNEQFF
TRBJ2-5 . TRBD1 TRBV4-2 TGTGCCAGCAGCCAAGATAGTGGGACAGGGGGCAATGAGCAGTACTTC CASSQDSGTGGNEQYF
TRBJ2-3 few . TRBV29-1 TGCAGCTCGATGAACTACAATACGCAGTATTTT CSSMNYNTQYF
TRBJ1-1 . . TRBV11-2 TGTGCCAGCAGCTTAACGGGCGGGGCAAGAAACACTGAAGCTTTCTTT CASSLTGGARNTEAFF
TRBJ2-1 few TRBD1 TRBV6-2/TRBV6-3 TGTGCCAGCAGTTATCGCCTTGATATTCTCAGCATTGGACAGGTGTACAATGAGCAGTTCTTC CASSYRLDILSIGQVYNEQFF
TRBJ1-2 . TRBD1 TRBV9 TGTGCCAGCAGCGTAGATGCGGGACAGTGGGGCTACACCTTC CASSVDAGQWGYTF
TRBJ1-4 . TRBD1 TRBV9 TGTGCCAGCCGCGCGGGAGGGGACAGTAATGAAAAACTGTTTTTT CASRAGGDSNEKLFF
TRBJ1-4 few . TRBV7-2 TGTGCCAGCAGCTCCCAAGGGTCGGGGGTCTCGGGAGAAAAACTGTTTTTT CASSSQGSGVSGEKLFF
TRBJ1-2 few . TRBV10-3 TGTGCCATCAGTGAGACAACCCTCTATGGCTACACCTTC CAISETTLYGYTF
TRBJ2-1 . TRBD2 TRBV7-7 TGTGCTAGCAGTACCATAGCGGGGGGGCCTAACAATGAGCAGTTCTTC CASSTIAGGPNNEQFF
TRBJ2-2 . . TRBV9 TGTGCCAGCTCCGGCTTGAACACCGGGGAGCTGTTTTTT CASSGLNTGELFF
TRBJ2-1 few TRBD1 TRBV5-1 TGCGCCAGCGGATCGCACAGGGGGAATGAGCAGTTCTTC CASGSHRGNEQFF
TRBJ2-7 . . TRBV24-1 TGTGCCACCAGTGACAAGCGGGTTCTTACCAACAATGAGCAGTACTTC CATSDKRVLTNNEQYF
TRBJ2-7 . . TRBV14 TGTGCCAGCAGCCAAGGGTGGGTCTACGAGCAGTACTTC CASSQGWVYEQYF